This T cell receptor beta chain was retrieved from a study of early T cells in non-severe SARS-CoV-2 infection. A single record per CDR3 protein comes from TCRdb applying MiXCR to the 5' RACE reads. The table shows about 62,000 distinct CDR3 sequences, with almost 9.5% occurring only once. This clonotype has more than one count but fewer than ten. Losses at the gene ends were 10 bases for V and 2 bases for J; bases not matched to a gene: 15. Germline V gene lookup returns CDR1 ENHRY and CDR2 SYGVKD. This CDR3 region has 17 residues. This receptor was identified in an adult who was a healthcare worker with PCR-confirmed SARS-CoV-2 infection or an uninfected control (not recorded which). This sequence joins TRBV10-3 and TRBJ2-3; 10 bases fit TRBD1. The specimen was whole blood. The CDR3 coding sequence is TGTGCCACCGGGATCGACAGGGGGCTTGGGAACACAGATACGCAGTATTTT. This sequence encodes CATGIDRGLGNTDTQYF.